This T cell receptor (beta chain) comes out of a study of blood T cell repertoires in COVID-19. Overall study: The cDNA or gDNA used as material had been derived from T cells, B-cell-depleted T cells, or PBMCs.

Germline V gene lookup returns CDR1 MNHEY and CDR2 SVGAGI. With 7 bases clipped from V and 7 bases from J, the junction kept 5 bases outside the gene matches. This CDR3 is built from 13 residues. The data were produced by immunoSEQ multiplex PCR, yet TCRdb's version contains in-frame clones alone and is incomplete. The profile shows hundreds of thousands of clones, 91% of them singletons. This chain links TRBV6-5 with TRBJ1-2; 11 positions agree with TRBD1. The sequenced material came from peripheral blood. The origin of this receptor is a woman under 30 who had recovered from COVID-19. The CDR3 coding sequence is TGTGCCAGCACCCCGGACAGGGGGCTTGGCTACACCTTC. Translated: CASTPDRGLGYTF.